A few counts support the clone carrying this TCR beta chain. These data come from a study of blood T cells in healthy people across ages. For the second PCR, which ran for roughly 6 to 12 cycles, a sample-barcoded 5' primer and a J-beta primer mix were used. TCRdb independently ran MiXCR on the 5' RACE reads; one entry per CDR3 protein. This table has about 620,000 distinct CDR3 sequences, under 25% appearing once. Germline V gene sequence: CDR1 LGHDT, CDR2 YNNKEL (reference sequence). The CDR3 contains 15 residues. V was trimmed by 4 bases and J by 3 bases, leaving 13 bases between them. The rearrangement uses TRBV3-1 and TRBJ2-1, with D possibly matching TRBD1 (6 bases). Sequencing was carried out using blood. The sequence came from a man between 65 and 85 years old in good health. CDR3 sequence reads: CASSPTGTLYNEQFF. The CDR3, as DNA: TGTGCCAGCAGCCCCACCGGGACACTCTACAATGAGCAGTTCTTC.